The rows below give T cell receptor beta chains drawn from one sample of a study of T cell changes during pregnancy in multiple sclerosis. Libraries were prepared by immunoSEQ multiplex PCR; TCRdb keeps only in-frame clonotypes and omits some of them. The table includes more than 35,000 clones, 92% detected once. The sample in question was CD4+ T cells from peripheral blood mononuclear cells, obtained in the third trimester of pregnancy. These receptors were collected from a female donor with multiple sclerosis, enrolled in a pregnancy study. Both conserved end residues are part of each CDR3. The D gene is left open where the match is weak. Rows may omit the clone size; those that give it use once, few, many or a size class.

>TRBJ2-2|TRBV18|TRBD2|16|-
CASSPQSGRFTGELFF
TGTGCCAGCTCACCACAAAGCGGGAGATTCACCGGGGAGCTGTTTTTT
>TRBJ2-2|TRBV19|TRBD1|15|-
CASRTGTEYIGELFF
TGTGCCAGCCGGACCGGGACAGAATATATCGGGGAGCTGTTTTTT
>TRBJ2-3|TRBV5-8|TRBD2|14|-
CASSYSGSTDTQYF
TGTGCCAGCAGCTATAGCGGGAGCACAGATACGCAGTATTTT
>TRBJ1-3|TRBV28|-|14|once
CASSFSDSGNTIYF
TGTGCCAGCAGTTTCTCAGACTCTGGAAACACCATATATTTT
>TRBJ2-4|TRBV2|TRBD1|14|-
CASSDRGRWDIQYF
TGTGCCAGCAGCGACAGGGGGCGATGGGACATTCAGTACTTC
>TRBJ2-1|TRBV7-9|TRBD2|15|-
CASSLAASGGNEQFF
TGTGCCAGCAGCTTAGCGGCTAGCGGGGGTAATGAGCAGTTCTTC
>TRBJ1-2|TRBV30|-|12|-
CAWSGLLYGYTF
TGTGCCTGGAGTGGACTGTTATATGGCTACACCTTC
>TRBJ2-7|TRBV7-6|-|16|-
CASSLNPSKGIYEQYF
TGTGCCAGCAGCTTAAACCCTTCGAAGGGGATATACGAGCAGTACTTC
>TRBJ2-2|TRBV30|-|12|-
CAWNTNTGELFF
TGTGCCTGGAATACGAACACCGGGGAGCTGTTTTTT
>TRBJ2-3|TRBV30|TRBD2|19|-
CAWILPGLAGGPGSDTQYF
TGTGCCTGGATCCTACCGGGACTAGCGGGAGGGCCAGGCTCAGATACGCAGTATTTT
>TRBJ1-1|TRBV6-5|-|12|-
CASSYGGSEAFF
TGTGCTAGCAGTTACGGGGGCTCTGAAGCTTTCTTT
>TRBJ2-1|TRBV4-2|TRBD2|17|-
CASSQDGASGTYNEQFF
TGTGCCAGCAGCCAAGACGGGGCTAGCGGAACCTACAATGAGCAGTTCTTC
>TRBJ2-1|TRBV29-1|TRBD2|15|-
CSVVISGKWSNEQFF
TGCAGCGTTGTAATTAGCGGGAAATGGTCCAATGAGCAGTTCTTC
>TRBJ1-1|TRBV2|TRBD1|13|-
CASRVDRVTEAFF
TGTGCCAGCAGGGTCGACAGGGTCACTGAAGCTTTCTTT
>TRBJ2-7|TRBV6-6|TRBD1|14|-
CASKPGQRHYEQYF
TGTGCCAGCAAACCGGGACAGAGACACTACGAGCAGTACTTC
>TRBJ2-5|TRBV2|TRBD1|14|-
CASSGTGPRETQYF
TGTGCCAGCAGTGGGACAGGTCCGCGGGAGACCCAGTACTTC